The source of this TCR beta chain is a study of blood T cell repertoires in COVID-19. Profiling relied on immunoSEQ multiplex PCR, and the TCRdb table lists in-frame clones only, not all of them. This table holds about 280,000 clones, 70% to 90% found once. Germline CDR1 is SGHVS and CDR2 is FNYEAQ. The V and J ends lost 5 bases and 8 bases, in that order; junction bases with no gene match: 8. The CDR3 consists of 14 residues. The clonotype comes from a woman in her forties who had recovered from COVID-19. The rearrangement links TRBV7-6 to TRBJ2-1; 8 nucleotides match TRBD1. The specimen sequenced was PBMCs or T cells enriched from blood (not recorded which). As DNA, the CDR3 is TGTGCCAGCAGCCGATGGACAGGGCAGGATGAGCAGTTCTTC. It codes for CASSRWTGQDEQFF.